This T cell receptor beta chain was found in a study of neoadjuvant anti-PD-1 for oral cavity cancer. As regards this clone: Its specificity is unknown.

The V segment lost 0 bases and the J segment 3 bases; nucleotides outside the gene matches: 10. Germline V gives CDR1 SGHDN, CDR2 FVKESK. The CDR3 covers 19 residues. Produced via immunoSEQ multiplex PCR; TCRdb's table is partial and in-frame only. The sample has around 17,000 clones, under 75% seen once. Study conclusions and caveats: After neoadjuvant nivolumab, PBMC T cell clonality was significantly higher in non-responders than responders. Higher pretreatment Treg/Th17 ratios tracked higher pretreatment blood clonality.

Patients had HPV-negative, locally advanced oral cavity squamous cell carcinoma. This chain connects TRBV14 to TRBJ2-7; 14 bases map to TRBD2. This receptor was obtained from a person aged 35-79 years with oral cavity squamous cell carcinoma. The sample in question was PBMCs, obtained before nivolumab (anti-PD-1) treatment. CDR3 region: CASSQETGTSGSPLYEQYF. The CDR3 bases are TGTGCCAGCAGCCAAGAGACCGGGACTAGCGGGAGTCCGCTCTACGAGCAGTACTTC.